This TCR beta chain was obtained from a study of T cells in Graves' hyperthyroidism and ophthalmopathy. Findings of the study overall: The model predicted ophthalmopathy a median around seven months before onset.

Amplification of TCR beta CDR3 regions used RNA as the template. HTBI primers were employed in a first-round RT-PCR of the TCR CDR3. TCRdb analysed the multiplex PCR reads with MiXCR anew, one entry per CDR3 protein. The sample contains roughly 420,000 distinct CDR3 sequences, 12% to 15% of which appear only once. There are 14 residues in the CDR3. Germline assignment: CDR1 MGHRA and CDR2 YSYEKL. V was clipped by 5 bases and J by 2 bases; unmatched bases: 3. There are a few counts of this clonotype. Its antigen remains unknown. The specimen was blood. This rearrangement joins TRBV4-1 to TRBJ2-1; 7 nucleotides match TRBD1. This clonotype originated in a woman between 18 and 29 years old with Graves' hyperthyroidism. The CDR3 spells CASSKQGAYNEQFF. CDR3 nucleotides: TGCGCCAGCAGCAAGCAGGGGGCCTACAATGAGCAGTTCTTC.